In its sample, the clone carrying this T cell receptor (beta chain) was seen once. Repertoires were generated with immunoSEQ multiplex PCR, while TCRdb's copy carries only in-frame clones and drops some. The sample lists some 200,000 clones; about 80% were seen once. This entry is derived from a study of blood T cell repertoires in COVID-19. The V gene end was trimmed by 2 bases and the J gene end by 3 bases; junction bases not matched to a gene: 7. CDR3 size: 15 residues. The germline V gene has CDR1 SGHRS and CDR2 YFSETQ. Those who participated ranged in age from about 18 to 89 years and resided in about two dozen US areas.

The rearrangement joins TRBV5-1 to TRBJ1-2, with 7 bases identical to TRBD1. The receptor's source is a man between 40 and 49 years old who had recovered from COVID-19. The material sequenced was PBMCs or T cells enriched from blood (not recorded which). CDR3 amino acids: CASSLLGGRDYGYTF. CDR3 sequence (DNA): TGCGCCAGCAGCTTACTAGGGGGCAGGGACTATGGCTACACCTTC. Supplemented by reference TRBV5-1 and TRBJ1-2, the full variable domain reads KAGVTQTPRYLIKTRGQQVTLSCSPISGHRSVSWYQQTPGQGLQFLFEYFSETQRNKGNFPGRFSGRQFSNSRSEMNVSTLELGDSALYLCASSLLGGRDYGYTFGSGTRLTVV.